The rows below give T cell receptor beta chains drawn from one sample of a study of blood T cell repertoires in COVID-19. Here immunoSEQ multiplex PCR was the method, and the copy in TCRdb shows in-frame clones only, minus some. The sample has around 280,000 clones, over 80% seen once. The sequenced sample was peripheral blood. The receptors were sampled from a woman in her fifties or sixties with active or convalescent COVID-19. The CDR3 runs from the conserved cysteine through the conserved F or W. Each record gives: V gene, clone size, D gene, J gene, CDR3 protein, CDR3 DNA. The D gene is left open where the match is weak. Only part of the rows carry a size: once, few, many, or a class if the clone is expanded.

v_call: TRBV28
clone_size: NA
d_call: NA
j_call: TRBJ2-1
cdr3_aa: CASSLQGSYNEQFF
cdr3_nt: TGTGCCAGCAGTTTGCAGGGGTCCTACAATGAGCAGTTCTTC

v_call: TRBV30
clone_size: NA
d_call: NA
j_call: TRBJ1-2
cdr3_aa: CAWSVRGANYGYTF
cdr3_nt: TGTGCCTGGAGTGTACGGGGGGCGAACTATGGCTACACCTTC

v_call: TRBV6-5
clone_size: NA
d_call: NA
j_call: TRBJ1-2
cdr3_aa: CASRGEVTNYGYTF
cdr3_nt: TGTGCCAGCAGAGGAGAGGTCACTAACTATGGCTACACCTTC

v_call: TRBV19
clone_size: few
d_call: NA
j_call: TRBJ2-1
cdr3_aa: CATRGREQHEQFF
cdr3_nt: TGTGCCACCCGGGGGCGGGAGCAGCATGAGCAGTTCTTC

v_call: TRBV28
clone_size: once
d_call: NA
j_call: TRBJ2-1
cdr3_aa: CASTQGGSYNEQFF
cdr3_nt: TGTGCCAGCACCCAGGGGGGCTCCTACAATGAGCAGTTCTTC

v_call: TRBV21-1
clone_size: NA
d_call: NA
j_call: TRBJ2-7
cdr3_aa: CASSKEVGLAGSSYEQYF
cdr3_nt: TGTGCCAGCAGCAAAGAGGTGGGACTAGCGGGGAGCTCCTACGAGCAGTACTTC

v_call: TRBV11-2
clone_size: NA
d_call: NA
j_call: TRBJ2-5
cdr3_aa: CASSLGAVGQETQYF
cdr3_nt: TGTGCCAGCAGCTTAGGGGCAGTTGGCCAAGAGACCCAGTACTTC

v_call: TRBV4-1
clone_size: once
d_call: TRBD1
j_call: TRBJ2-7
cdr3_aa: CASSQAGTDYEQYF
cdr3_nt: TGCGCCAGCAGCCAGGCCGGGACAGACTACGAGCAGTACTTC

v_call: TRBV5-1
clone_size: NA
d_call: NA
j_call: TRBJ2-2
cdr3_aa: CASSFLTNANTGELFF
cdr3_nt: TGCGCCAGCAGCTTCCTGACTAATGCGAACACCGGGGAGCTGTTTTTT

v_call: TRBV4-1
clone_size: once
d_call: TRBD2
j_call: TRBJ2-2
cdr3_aa: CASSQKLAGGPNTGELFF
cdr3_nt: TGCGCCAGCAGCCAGAAACTAGCGGGAGGGCCGAACACCGGGGAGCTGTTTTTT

v_call: TRBV27
clone_size: NA
d_call: TRBD1
j_call: TRBJ2-2
cdr3_aa: CASSLGTAGELFF
cdr3_nt: TGTGCCAGCAGTCTAGGGACAGCCGGGGAGCTGTTTTTT

v_call: TRBV15
clone_size: NA
d_call: NA
j_call: TRBJ1-5
cdr3_aa: CATSRGLAAQHF
cdr3_nt: TGTGCCACCAGCAGAGGCTTGGCGGCCCAGCATTTT

v_call: TRBV7-2
clone_size: NA
d_call: TRBD1
j_call: TRBJ1-5
cdr3_aa: CASSLVGQGNQPQHF
cdr3_nt: TGTGCCAGCAGCTTAGTCGGACAGGGAAACCAGCCCCAGCATTTT

v_call: TRBV5-4
clone_size: once
d_call: TRBD1
j_call: TRBJ2-3
cdr3_aa: CASSPNLWDRGRQDTQYF
cdr3_nt: TGTGCCAGCAGCCCCAACCTCTGGGACAGGGGGCGCCAAGATACGCAGTATTTT

v_call: TRBV7-2
clone_size: NA
d_call: NA
j_call: TRBJ1-2
cdr3_aa: CASSLGSGPGPGYTF
cdr3_nt: TGTGCCAGCAGCTTAGGGAGCGGCCCTGGGCCTGGCTACACCTTC

v_call: TRBV5-4
clone_size: NA
d_call: NA
j_call: TRBJ2-1
cdr3_aa: CASSFRAGSLDEQFF
cdr3_nt: TGTGCCAGCAGCTTCAGGGCAGGATCCCTCGATGAGCAGTTCTTC

v_call: TRBV4-1
clone_size: NA
d_call: NA
j_call: TRBJ1-1
cdr3_aa: CASSQDLGGDTEAFF
cdr3_nt: TGCGCCAGCAGCCAAGATCTGGGGGGAGACACTGAAGCTTTCTTT

v_call: TRBV4-2
clone_size: NA
d_call: NA
j_call: TRBJ2-7
cdr3_aa: CASSQVEWAGQYF
cdr3_nt: TGTGCCAGCAGCCAAGTAGAATGGGCGGGGCAGTACTTC

v_call: TRBV7-9
clone_size: NA
d_call: TRBD2
j_call: TRBJ2-7
cdr3_aa: CASSLSGTSGRHEQYF
cdr3_nt: TGTGCCAGCAGCTTAAGTGGGACTAGCGGGAGGCACGAGCAGTACTTC

v_call: TRBV18
clone_size: once
d_call: NA
j_call: TRBJ1-1
cdr3_aa: CASSPYGANTEAFF
cdr3_nt: TGTGCCAGCTCACCATACGGAGCGAACACTGAAGCTTTCTTT

v_call: TRBV29-1
clone_size: NA
d_call: NA
j_call: TRBJ1-1
cdr3_aa: CSVEMVGGYTEAFF
cdr3_nt: TGCAGCGTTGAAATGGTGGGGGGGTACACTGAAGCTTTCTTT

v_call: TRBV18
clone_size: NA
d_call: NA
j_call: TRBJ1-3
cdr3_aa: CASSPPGSLSGNTIYF
cdr3_nt: TGTGCCAGCTCACCACCGGGCAGCCTTTCTGGAAACACCATATATTTT

v_call: TRBV6-1
clone_size: NA
d_call: NA
j_call: TRBJ1-6
cdr3_aa: CASSARPFREGNSPLHF
cdr3_nt: TGTGCCAGCAGTGCTCGACCCTTCCGAGAGGGTAATTCACCCCTCCACTTT

v_call: TRBV7-9
clone_size: NA
d_call: TRBD1
j_call: TRBJ1-4
cdr3_aa: CASSLVGDSRNEKLFF
cdr3_nt: TGTGCCAGCAGCTTAGTGGGGGACAGCCGTAATGAAAAACTGTTTTTT

v_call: TRBV29-1
clone_size: once
d_call: TRBD2
j_call: TRBJ2-1
cdr3_aa: CSVTGTSGYNEQFF
cdr3_nt: TGCAGCGTGACCGGGACTAGCGGGTACAATGAGCAGTTCTTC

v_call: TRBV2
clone_size: NA
d_call: NA
j_call: TRBJ2-6
cdr3_aa: CASRFLQASGANVLTF
cdr3_nt: TGTGCCAGCAGATTCTTACAGGCCTCTGGGGCCAACGTCCTGACTTTC

v_call: TRBV20-1
clone_size: NA
d_call: NA
j_call: TRBJ2-1
cdr3_aa: CSASMGTNNEQFF
cdr3_nt: TGCAGTGCTAGTATGGGGACAAACAATGAGCAGTTCTTC

v_call: TRBV7-9
clone_size: few
d_call: NA
j_call: TRBJ2-2
cdr3_aa: CASSFQGAAGELFF
cdr3_nt: TGTGCCAGCAGCTTTCAAGGGGCCGCCGGGGAGCTGTTTTTT

v_call: TRBV10-1
clone_size: few
d_call: TRBD2
j_call: TRBJ2-1
cdr3_aa: CASSEGTSGINEQFF
cdr3_nt: TGCGCCAGCAGTGAGGGGACTAGCGGGATCAATGAGCAGTTCTTC

v_call: TRBV5-1
clone_size: NA
d_call: NA
j_call: TRBJ1-3
cdr3_aa: CASSPPQGSPGNTIYF
cdr3_nt: TGCGCCAGCAGCCCCCCGCAGGGGAGCCCTGGAAACACCATATATTTT

v_call: TRBV19
clone_size: once
d_call: TRBD1
j_call: TRBJ1-2
cdr3_aa: CASSILGTGTNYGYTF
cdr3_nt: TGTGCCAGTAGTATCTTGGGGACAGGAACTAACTATGGCTACACCTTC

v_call: TRBV4-1
clone_size: NA
d_call: NA
j_call: TRBJ1-1
cdr3_aa: CASSQVERTEAFF
cdr3_nt: TGCGCCAGCAGCCAAGTCGAGCGTACTGAAGCTTTCTTT

v_call: TRBV2
clone_size: NA
d_call: NA
j_call: TRBJ2-1
cdr3_aa: CASSEQGSNEQFF
cdr3_nt: TGTGCCAGCAGTGAGCAGGGTAGCAATGAGCAGTTCTTC

v_call: TRBV13
clone_size: NA
d_call: TRBD1
j_call: TRBJ1-3
cdr3_aa: CASSLRQGNSGNTIYF
cdr3_nt: TGTGCCAGCAGCTTACGACAGGGAAACTCTGGAAACACCATATATTTT

v_call: TRBV27
clone_size: NA
d_call: TRBD1
j_call: TRBJ1-4
cdr3_aa: CASSLQGAGEKLFF
cdr3_nt: TGTGCCAGCAGTTTACAGGGGGCCGGTGAAAAACTGTTTTTT

v_call: TRBV7-9
clone_size: NA
d_call: NA
j_call: TRBJ1-4
cdr3_aa: CASTEGATNEKLFF
cdr3_nt: TGTGCCAGCACCGAGGGAGCAACTAATGAAAAACTGTTTTTT

v_call: TRBV4-1
clone_size: once
d_call: NA
j_call: TRBJ1-5
cdr3_aa: CASGEGGGNQPQHF
cdr3_nt: TGCGCCAGCGGCGAGGGCGGCGGCAATCAGCCCCAGCATTTT

v_call: TRBV27
clone_size: NA
d_call: TRBD1
j_call: TRBJ2-7
cdr3_aa: CATTPGGQAPHEQYF
cdr3_nt: TGTGCCACCACGCCCGGGGGACAGGCGCCCCACGAGCAGTACTTC

v_call: TRBV9
clone_size: few
d_call: NA
j_call: TRBJ2-7
cdr3_aa: CASSVGVSAPSMEQYF
cdr3_nt: TGTGCCAGCAGCGTAGGTGTCAGCGCTCCCTCAATGGAGCAGTACTTC

v_call: TRBV28
clone_size: few
d_call: TRBD1
j_call: TRBJ1-1
cdr3_aa: CASSLWTGGTLNTEAFF
cdr3_nt: TGTGCCAGCAGTTTATGGACAGGGGGGACACTGAACACTGAAGCTTTCTTT

v_call: TRBV5-6
clone_size: few
d_call: TRBD1
j_call: TRBJ2-2
cdr3_aa: CASSAGQVLTGELFF
cdr3_nt: TGTGCCAGCAGCGCTGGACAGGTTCTCACCGGGGAGCTGTTTTTT

v_call: TRBV27
clone_size: NA
d_call: TRBD2
j_call: TRBJ2-7
cdr3_aa: CASSLVAGGYEQYF
cdr3_nt: TGTGCCAGCAGTTTAGTTGCGGGGGGCTACGAGCAGTACTTC

v_call: TRBV4-2
clone_size: many
d_call: NA
j_call: TRBJ1-4
cdr3_aa: CASSQDGTGRNEKLFF
cdr3_nt: TGTGCCAGCAGCCAAGATGGAACAGGGAGAAATGAAAAACTGTTTTTT

v_call: TRBV20-1
clone_size: NA
d_call: TRBD2
j_call: TRBJ2-1
cdr3_aa: CSASPLAGENEQFF
cdr3_nt: TGCAGTGCTAGTCCACTAGCGGGAGAAAATGAGCAGTTCTTC

v_call: TRBV7-9
clone_size: NA
d_call: TRBD1
j_call: TRBJ2-2
cdr3_aa: CASGRSGGTGELFF
cdr3_nt: TGTGCCAGCGGAAGGTCAGGGGGAACCGGGGAGCTGTTTTTT

v_call: TRBV6-5
clone_size: NA
d_call: TRBD2
j_call: TRBJ2-7
cdr3_aa: CASNLSGNSYEQYF
cdr3_nt: TGTGCCAGCAACCTTAGCGGGAACAGCTACGAGCAGTACTTC

v_call: TRBV5-1
clone_size: NA
d_call: NA
j_call: TRBJ1-2
cdr3_aa: CASSPGHLGDGYTF
cdr3_nt: TGCGCCAGCAGCCCGGGACACCTAGGGGATGGCTACACCTTC

v_call: TRBV28
clone_size: NA
d_call: TRBD1
j_call: TRBJ1-5
cdr3_aa: CASSAGQGGQPQHF
cdr3_nt: TGTGCCAGCAGTGCTGGACAGGGGGGACAGCCCCAGCATTTT

v_call: TRBV3-1/TRBV3-2
clone_size: NA
d_call: NA
j_call: TRBJ2-1
cdr3_aa: CASSTHRAQGGEQFF
cdr3_nt: TGTGCCAGCAGCACGCATCGGGCCCAAGGAGGGGAGCAGTTCTTC

v_call: TRBV3-1/TRBV3-2
clone_size: NA
d_call: TRBD2
j_call: TRBJ2-2
cdr3_aa: CASSQDPSGSNTGELFF
cdr3_nt: TGTGCCAGCAGCCAAGATCCGAGCGGGAGCAATACCGGGGAGCTGTTTTTT

v_call: TRBV2
clone_size: NA
d_call: TRBD2
j_call: TRBJ2-1
cdr3_aa: CASRPSGRPEQFF
cdr3_nt: TGTGCCAGCAGGCCTAGCGGGAGGCCTGAGCAGTTCTTC

v_call: TRBV5-1
clone_size: few
d_call: NA
j_call: TRBJ2-7
cdr3_aa: CASSLEGASVAYEQYF
cdr3_nt: TGCGCCAGCAGCTTGGAAGGCGCTAGCGTTGCCTACGAGCAGTACTTC

v_call: TRBV3-1/TRBV3-2
clone_size: once
d_call: TRBD1
j_call: TRBJ2-3
cdr3_aa: CASSLLQGDTQYF
cdr3_nt: TGTGCCAGCAGCCTCCTACAGGGGGATACGCAGTATTTT

v_call: TRBV7-8
clone_size: NA
d_call: NA
j_call: TRBJ2-5
cdr3_aa: CASSPAQGSTQYF
cdr3_nt: TGTGCCAGCAGCCCCGCCCAGGGTAGCACCCAGTACTTC

v_call: TRBV12-3/TRBV12-4
clone_size: NA
d_call: NA
j_call: TRBJ2-5
cdr3_aa: CASSPGPSVAQYF
cdr3_nt: TGTGCCAGCAGTCCGGGACCTAGCGTGGCCCAGTACTTC